This record covers a single T cell receptor (beta chain). Its antigen is currently not known. No base qualities exist here, and no much larger clone lies one base off it. Via the germline V gene, CDR1 is MDHEN and CDR2 SYDVKM. V trim: 3 bases; J trim: 1 base; unmatched bases: 5. CDR3 length: 15 amino acids, cysteine to phenylalanine. Of the read, only the CDR3 DNA is kept; its 45 bases are in frame from base 1. The immunoSEQ hsTCRB v3.0 assay was used at survey level resolution to sequence the TRB variable region. The targeted TRB sequencing depth was about 40,000-55,000 T-cell genomes per sample. TRB libraries were pooled and sequenced on an Illumina MiSeq using a v3 150-cycle kit. Per the source publication's procedure: Repertoire analysis ran in R within a reproducible Nextflow workflow covering QC, data transformation and analysis. Custom analyses were implemented in LymphoSeq2, an R package for AIRR-Seq data exploration. After excluding a few samples that yielded fewer than 5000 total TRB sequences, approximately 180 HIV repertoires remained for analysis. Among the 190 or so HIV repertoires that were kept, 59 were collected before ART initiation and around 130 were collected after ART initiation. Repertoires were downsampled to 5000 TRB nucleotide sequences, with summary statistics averaged over 100 downsampling iterations. The analysis kept only TRB sequences whose CDR3 regions were at least seven amino acids long. Two measures captured diversity: a Shannon entropy-derived clonality score and the Gini coefficient. In repertoire networks, the top 5000 CDR3 amino acid sequences were linked whenever an edit distance of one separated two sequences. Antigen specificity groups and MHC restriction were predicted for TRB CDR3 amino acid sequences with GLIPH2. To flag known CMV, EBV, HIV or tissue antigen associations, CDR3 amino acid sequences were matched against VDJdb and McPAS-TCR. Pre-ART, post-ART and control groups were compared with Wilcoxon signed-rank tests and Holm-Bonferroni correction. TCRdb stores this immuneACCESS table with in-frame sequences only. Part of the clones is absent; in the studies checked, under half of the shortfall reflects unresolved V genes, and no reason is known for the rest. That table furnishes V, J and clone size, whereas the DNA furnished D and trimming. A total of tens of thousands of clones appear in this sample, roughly 84% of them only once. The ten biggest clones cover around 5.9% of the sample.

This record belongs to a study of long-term antiretroviral therapy in people with HIV (dated 2022 in TCRdb). Turning to the overall study: The earliest samples were collected roughly a decade before the 2015 WHO recommendation for immediate ART, at a time when ART was usually postponed until CD4 counts fell. Whether ART initiation and durable HIV suppression were associated with changes in peripheral blood TRB repertoire composition and diversity was tested in a retrospective serial study. From some 30 adults with confirmed HIV infection, the cohort provided 192 cryopreserved PBMC samples, gathered serially across a mean of approximately six years (range 1-12). Among the roughly 30 participants with HIV, ten to twelve were female. No cross-contamination during QIAcube processing was seen in test extractions of a monoclonal T-cell line run alongside 30 or so polyclonal samples.

Participants were included only if at least one PBMC sample before ART initiation and at least two post-ART samples were available. Every participant with HIV received treatment in the United States of America. Before DNA extraction, cryopreserved samples of roughly 1-11 million PBMC were thawed and then washed. At the time of the earliest PBMC sample, participants with HIV were aged between roughly 23 and 60 years. PBMC samples from each participant spanned 1-4 timepoints before ART initiation and 2-8 timepoints after ART initiation, with a median of 7 samples. Serial HIV viral load, CD4+ T-cell count, ART history and demographic data were obtained for every participant. A Qiagen kit on a QIAcube was used to extract genomic DNA from unsorted PBMC, with samples processed in batches of 12. Study-level results and caveats: ART initiation was associated with a significant increase in TRB diversity, but diversity stayed significantly below transplant donor controls even after long-term ART. Because cell numbers in pre-ART samples were limited, unsorted PBMC were profiled instead of sorted CD4+ and CD8+ T cells. Inferences about post-ART repertoire changes were limited because no data were available on ART adherence, viral resistance or therapy changes. The samples span the years 2004 to 2017, and the ART regimens used may be less effective than current regimens. Limited PBMC availability meant only the TCR beta chain was sequenced, without alpha chain pairing. The repertoire was dominated across all time points by expanded TRB clones identified before ART initiation, although this dominance was seen to fluctuate and to decrease in many PLHIV after ART. Compared with controls, HIV repertoires had narrower CDR3 length ranges, and the network structure pointed to an antigen-experienced repertoire that shifted only slightly toward naive after ART.

Sample: unsorted PBMCs, taken 0.4 years after starting antiretroviral therapy. The receptor was isolated from a man younger than 30 with HIV. The receptor chain draws on TRBV28 and TRBJ2-7, and 8 junctional nucleotides match TRBD2. The nucleotide sequence is TGTGCCAGCAGTTTCGGGGGGGGCAGTTCCTACGAGCAGTACTTC. It translates to CASSFGGGSSYEQYF.